This is a list of T cell receptor beta chains from one sample in a study of blood T cell repertoires in COVID-19. Sequenced by immunoSEQ multiplex PCR; TCRdb stores in-frame clones only, minus some. The sample includes 65,000 to 80,000 clones, roughly 90% of them seen just once. What was sequenced was peripheral blood. The source is a man older than 75 in a cohort sampled during active COVID-19. CDR3s include the opening cysteine and the closing phenylalanine or tryptophan. D genes are given only for firm matches. Size values are once, few and many counts, or a class for expanded clones, and some rows have none.

CDR3 protein: CSPEGDYGYTF
CDR3 DNA: TGCAGTCCGGAGGGCGACTATGGCTACACCTTC
D gene: -
J gene: TRBJ1-2
clone size: -
V gene: TRBV20-1

CDR3 protein: CASSRGLGYGYTF
CDR3 DNA: TGTGCCAGCAGCAGGGGCTTAGGCTATGGCTACACCTTC
D gene: -
J gene: TRBJ1-2
clone size: -
V gene: TRBV7-2

CDR3 protein: CASSLAGSGTASNQPQHF
CDR3 DNA: TGTGCCAGCAGCTTAGCGGGGTCCGGGACAGCCAGCAATCAGCCCCAGCATTTT
D gene: TRBD1
J gene: TRBJ1-5
clone size: once
V gene: TRBV7-2

CDR3 protein: CASSEPGTGSGNTIYF
CDR3 DNA: TGTGCCAGTAGTGAGCCCGGGACAGGCTCTGGAAACACCATATATTTT
D gene: TRBD1
J gene: TRBJ1-3
clone size: -
V gene: TRBV19

CDR3 protein: CASSPGGGQETQYF
CDR3 DNA: TGTGCCAGCAGTCCGGGGGGGGGTCAAGAGACCCAGTACTTC
D gene: TRBD2
J gene: TRBJ2-5
clone size: -
V gene: TRBV2

CDR3 protein: CASTASGGTDTQYF
CDR3 DNA: TGTGCCAGTACGGCTAGCGGGGGAACAGATACGCAGTATTTT
D gene: TRBD2
J gene: TRBJ2-3
clone size: -
V gene: TRBV19

CDR3 protein: CASSRGQVEKLFF
CDR3 DNA: TGTGCCAGTAGTAGGGGACAGGTCGAAAAACTGTTTTTT
D gene: TRBD1
J gene: TRBJ1-4
clone size: -
V gene: TRBV19

CDR3 protein: CASSWDRDSNQPQHF
CDR3 DNA: TGTGCCAGCTCATGGGACAGAGATAGCAATCAGCCCCAGCATTTT
D gene: TRBD1
J gene: TRBJ1-5
clone size: -
V gene: TRBV18

CDR3 protein: CASSYDRINEKLFF
CDR3 DNA: TGTGCCAGCAGTTATGACAGGATCAATGAAAAACTGTTTTTT
D gene: -
J gene: TRBJ1-4
clone size: -
V gene: TRBV28

CDR3 protein: CASSVGSGGKDEQYF
CDR3 DNA: TGTGCCAGCAGCGTAGGGTCAGGGGGTAAGGACGAGCAGTACTTC
D gene: TRBD1
J gene: TRBJ2-7
clone size: -
V gene: TRBV9

CDR3 protein: CASSPDVDSATNEKLFF
CDR3 DNA: TGTGCCAGCAGCCCGGACGTGGACAGTGCAACTAATGAAAAACTGTTTTTT
D gene: -
J gene: TRBJ1-4
clone size: -
V gene: TRBV5-5